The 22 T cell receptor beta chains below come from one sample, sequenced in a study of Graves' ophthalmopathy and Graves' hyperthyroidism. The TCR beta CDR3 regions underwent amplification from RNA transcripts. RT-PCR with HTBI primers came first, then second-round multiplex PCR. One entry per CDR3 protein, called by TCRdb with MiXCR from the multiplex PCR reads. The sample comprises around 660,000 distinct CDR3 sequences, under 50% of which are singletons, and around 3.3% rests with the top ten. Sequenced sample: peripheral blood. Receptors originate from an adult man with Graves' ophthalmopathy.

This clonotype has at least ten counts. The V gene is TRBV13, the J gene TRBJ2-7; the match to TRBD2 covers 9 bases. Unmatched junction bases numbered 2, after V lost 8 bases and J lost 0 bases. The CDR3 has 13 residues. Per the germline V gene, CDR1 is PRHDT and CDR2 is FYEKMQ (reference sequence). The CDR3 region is CASGLASSYEQYF. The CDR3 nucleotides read TGTGCCAGCGGACTAGCGAGCTCCTACGAGCAGTACTTC. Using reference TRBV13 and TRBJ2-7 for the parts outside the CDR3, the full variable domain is AAGVIQSPRHLIKEKRETATLKCYPIPRHDTVYWYQQGPGQDPQFLISFYEKMQSDKGSIPDRFSAQQFSDYHSELNMSSLELGDSALYFCASGLASSYEQYFGPGTRLTVT.

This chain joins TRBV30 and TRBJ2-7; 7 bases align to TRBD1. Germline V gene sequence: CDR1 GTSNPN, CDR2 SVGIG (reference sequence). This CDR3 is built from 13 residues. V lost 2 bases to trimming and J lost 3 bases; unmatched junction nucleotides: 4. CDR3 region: CAWSSGQDYEQYF. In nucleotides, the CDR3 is TGTGCCTGGAGTTCTGGACAGGACTACGAGCAGTACTTC.

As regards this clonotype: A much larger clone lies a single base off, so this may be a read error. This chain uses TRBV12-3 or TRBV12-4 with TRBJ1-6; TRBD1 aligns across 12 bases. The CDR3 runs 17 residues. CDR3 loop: CASGLRVGTGGISPLHF. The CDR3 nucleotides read TGTGCCAGCGGTTTAAGGGTCGGGACAGGGGGCATTTCACCCCTCCACTTT.

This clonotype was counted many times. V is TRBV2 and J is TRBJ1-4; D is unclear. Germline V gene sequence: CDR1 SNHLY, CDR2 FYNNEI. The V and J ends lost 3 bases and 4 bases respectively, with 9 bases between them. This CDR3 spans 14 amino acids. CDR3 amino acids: CASSDGRSNEKLFF. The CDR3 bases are TGTGCCAGCAGTGATGGAAGAAGTAATGAAAAACTGTTTTTT.

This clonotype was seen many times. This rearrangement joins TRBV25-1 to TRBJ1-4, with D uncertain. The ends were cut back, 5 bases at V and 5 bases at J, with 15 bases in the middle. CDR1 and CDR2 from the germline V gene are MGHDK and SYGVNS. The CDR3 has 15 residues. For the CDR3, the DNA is TGTGCCAGCAGTTCGCGACGGAGAAACAATGAAAAACTGTTTTTT. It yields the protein CASSSRRRNNEKLFF.

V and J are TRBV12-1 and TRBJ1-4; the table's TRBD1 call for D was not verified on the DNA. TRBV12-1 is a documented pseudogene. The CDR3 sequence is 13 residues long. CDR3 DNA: TGTGCCAGCAGCTTTCGGACAGGGGAAAAACTGTTTTTT. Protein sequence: CASSFRTGEKLFF.

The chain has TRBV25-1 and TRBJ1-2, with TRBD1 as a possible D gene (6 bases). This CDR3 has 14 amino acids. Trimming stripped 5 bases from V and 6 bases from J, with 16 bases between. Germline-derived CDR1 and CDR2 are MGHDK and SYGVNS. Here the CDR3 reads CASSITGNPHGYTF. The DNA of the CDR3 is TGTGCCAGCAGTATCACAGGGAATCCCCATGGCTACACCTTC.

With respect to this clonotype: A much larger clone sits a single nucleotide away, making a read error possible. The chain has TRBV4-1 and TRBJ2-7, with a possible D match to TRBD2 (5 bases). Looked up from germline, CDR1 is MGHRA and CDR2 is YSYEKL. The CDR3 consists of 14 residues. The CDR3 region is CANSQLGLPNEQYF. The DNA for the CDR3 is TGCGCCAACAGCCAACTTGGACTTCCCAACGAGCAGTACTTC.

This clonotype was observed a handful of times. The CDR3 is CASSRQEGGLRSYEQYF. The CDR3 DNA is TGTGCCAGCAGTCGGCAGGAGGGAGGGTTAAGGTCCTACGAGCAGTACTTC. V usage is TRBV12-3 or TRBV12-4 and J usage is TRBJ2-7; the match to TRBD2 covers 7 bases. This CDR3 spans 17 amino acids. The ends lost 5 bases at V and 1 base at J; junction bases unmatched: 14.

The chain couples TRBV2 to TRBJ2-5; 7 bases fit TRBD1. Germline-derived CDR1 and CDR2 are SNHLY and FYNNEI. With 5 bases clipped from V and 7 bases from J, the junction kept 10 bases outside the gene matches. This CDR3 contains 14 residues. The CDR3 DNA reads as TGTGCCAGCAGTACCAGACAGGGAACTTCGACCCAGTACTTC. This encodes CASSTRQGTSTQYF.

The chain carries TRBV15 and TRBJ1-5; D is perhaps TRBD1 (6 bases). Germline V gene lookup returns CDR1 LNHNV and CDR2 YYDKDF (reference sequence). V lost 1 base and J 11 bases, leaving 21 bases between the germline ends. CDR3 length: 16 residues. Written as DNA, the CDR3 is TGTGCCACCAGCAGAGCAAGCGGGGGGGCCATTGAGACCCAGCATTTT. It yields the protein CATSRASGGAIETQHF.

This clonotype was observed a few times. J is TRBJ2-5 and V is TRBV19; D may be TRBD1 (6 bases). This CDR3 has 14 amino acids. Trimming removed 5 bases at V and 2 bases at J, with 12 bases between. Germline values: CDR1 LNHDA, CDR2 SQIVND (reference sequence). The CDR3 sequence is CASSWNRAQETQYF. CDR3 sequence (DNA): TGTGCCAGTAGTTGGAACAGGGCGCAAGAGACCCAGTACTTC. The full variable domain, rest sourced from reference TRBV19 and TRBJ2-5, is DGGITQSPKYLFRKEGQNVTLSCEQNLNHDAMYWYRQDPGQGLRLIYYSQIVNDFQKGDIAEGYSVSREKKESFPLTVTSAQKNPTAFYLCASSWNRAQETQYFGPGTRLLVL.

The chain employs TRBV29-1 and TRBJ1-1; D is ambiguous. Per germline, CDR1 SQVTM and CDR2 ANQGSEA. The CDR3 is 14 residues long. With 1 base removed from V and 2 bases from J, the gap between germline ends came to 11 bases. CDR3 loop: CSVEGSAGNTEAFF. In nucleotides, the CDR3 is TGCAGCGTTGAAGGGAGTGCCGGAAACACTGAAGCTTTCTTT. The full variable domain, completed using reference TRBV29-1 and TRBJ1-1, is SAVISQKPSRDICQRGTSLTIQCQVDSQVTMMFWYRQQPGQSLTLIATANQGSEATYESGFVIDKFPISRPNLTFSTLTVSNMSPEDSSIYLCSVEGSAGNTEAFFGQGTRLTVV.

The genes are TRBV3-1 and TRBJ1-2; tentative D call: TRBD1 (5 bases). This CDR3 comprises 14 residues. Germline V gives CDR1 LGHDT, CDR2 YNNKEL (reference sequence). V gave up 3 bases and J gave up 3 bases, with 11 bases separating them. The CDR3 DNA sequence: TGTGCCAGCAGCCACGGAGAGGGGCACTATGGCTACACCTTC. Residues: CASSHGEGHYGYTF.

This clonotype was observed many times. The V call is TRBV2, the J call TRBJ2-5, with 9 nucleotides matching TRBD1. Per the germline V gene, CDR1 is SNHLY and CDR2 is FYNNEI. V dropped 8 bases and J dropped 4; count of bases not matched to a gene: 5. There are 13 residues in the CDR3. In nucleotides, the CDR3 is TGTGCCAGCTCAGACAGGGGGAGAGAGACCCAGTACTTC. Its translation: CASSDRGRETQYF.

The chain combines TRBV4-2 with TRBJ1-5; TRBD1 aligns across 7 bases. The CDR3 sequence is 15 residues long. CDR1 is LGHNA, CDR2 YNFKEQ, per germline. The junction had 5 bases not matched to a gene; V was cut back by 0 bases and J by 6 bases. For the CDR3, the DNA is TGTGCCAGCAGCCAAGATGGGACAGAGGGTCAGCCCCAGCATTTT. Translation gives CASSQDGTEGQPQHF.

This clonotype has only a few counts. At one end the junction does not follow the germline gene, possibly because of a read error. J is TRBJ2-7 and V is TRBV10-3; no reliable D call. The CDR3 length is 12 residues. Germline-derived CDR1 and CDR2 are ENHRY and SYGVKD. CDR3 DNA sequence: TGTGCCAGCAGTTACTCCATATACGAGCAGTACTTC. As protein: CASSYSIYEQYF.

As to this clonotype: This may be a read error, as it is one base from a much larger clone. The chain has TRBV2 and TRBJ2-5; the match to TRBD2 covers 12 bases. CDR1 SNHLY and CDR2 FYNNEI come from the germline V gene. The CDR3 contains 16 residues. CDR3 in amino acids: CASSLGTSGLQEAQYF. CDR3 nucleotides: TGTGCCAGCAGTTTAGGGACTAGCGGGCTCCAAGAGGCCCAGTACTTC.

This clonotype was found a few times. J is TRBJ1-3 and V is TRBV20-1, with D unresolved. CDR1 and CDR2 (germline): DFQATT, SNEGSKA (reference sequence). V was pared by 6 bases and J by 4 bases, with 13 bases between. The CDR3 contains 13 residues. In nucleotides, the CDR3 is TGCAGTGCGAGGACTGCCGGCGGAAACACCATATATTTT. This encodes CSARTAGGNTIYF.

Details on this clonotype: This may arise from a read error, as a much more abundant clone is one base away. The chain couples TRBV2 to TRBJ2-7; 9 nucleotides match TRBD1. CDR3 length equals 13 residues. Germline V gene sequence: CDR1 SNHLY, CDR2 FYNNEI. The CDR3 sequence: CASSVTGGYAQYF. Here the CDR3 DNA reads TGTGCCAGCAGCGTTACAGGGGGCTACGCGCAGTACTTC.

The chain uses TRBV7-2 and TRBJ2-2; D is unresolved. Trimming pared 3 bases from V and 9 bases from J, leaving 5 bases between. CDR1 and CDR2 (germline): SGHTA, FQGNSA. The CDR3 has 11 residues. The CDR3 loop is CASSFYRELFF. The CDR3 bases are TGTGCCAGCAGCTTCTATAGGGAGCTGTTTTTT.

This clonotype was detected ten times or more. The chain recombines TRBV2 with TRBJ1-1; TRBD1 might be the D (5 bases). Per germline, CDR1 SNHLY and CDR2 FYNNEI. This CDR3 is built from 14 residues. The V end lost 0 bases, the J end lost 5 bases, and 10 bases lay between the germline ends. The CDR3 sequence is CASSEAGGGTEAFF. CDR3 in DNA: TGTGCCAGCAGTGAAGCGGGGGGAGGGACTGAAGCTTTCTTT.